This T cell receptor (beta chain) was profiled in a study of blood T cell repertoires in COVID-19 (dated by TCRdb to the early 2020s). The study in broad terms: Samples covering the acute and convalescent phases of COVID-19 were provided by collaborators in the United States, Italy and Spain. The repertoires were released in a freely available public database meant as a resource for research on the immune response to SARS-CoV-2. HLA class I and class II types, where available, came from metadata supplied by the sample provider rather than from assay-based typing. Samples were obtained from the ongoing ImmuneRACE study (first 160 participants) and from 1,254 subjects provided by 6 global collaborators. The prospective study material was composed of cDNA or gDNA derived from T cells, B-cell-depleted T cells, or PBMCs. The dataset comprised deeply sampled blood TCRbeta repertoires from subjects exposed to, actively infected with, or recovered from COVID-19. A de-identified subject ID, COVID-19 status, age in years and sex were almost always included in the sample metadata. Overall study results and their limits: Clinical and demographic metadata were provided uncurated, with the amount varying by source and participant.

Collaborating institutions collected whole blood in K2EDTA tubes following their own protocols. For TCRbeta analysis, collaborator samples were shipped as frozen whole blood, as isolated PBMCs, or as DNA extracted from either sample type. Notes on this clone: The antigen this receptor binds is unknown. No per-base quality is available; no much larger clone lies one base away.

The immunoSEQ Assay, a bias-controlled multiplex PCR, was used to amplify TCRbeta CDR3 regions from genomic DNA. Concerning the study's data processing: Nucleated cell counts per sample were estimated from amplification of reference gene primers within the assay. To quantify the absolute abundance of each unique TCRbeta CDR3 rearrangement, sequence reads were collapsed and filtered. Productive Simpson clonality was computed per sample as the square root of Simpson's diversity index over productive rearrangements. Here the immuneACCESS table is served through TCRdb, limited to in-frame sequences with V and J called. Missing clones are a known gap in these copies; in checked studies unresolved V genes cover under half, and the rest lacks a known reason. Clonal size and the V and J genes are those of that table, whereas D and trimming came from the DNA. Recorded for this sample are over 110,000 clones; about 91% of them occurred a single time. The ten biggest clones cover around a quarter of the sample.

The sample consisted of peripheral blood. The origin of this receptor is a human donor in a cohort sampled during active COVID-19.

CDR3 sequence: CASSPVGGAGQPQHF. The nucleotide sequence reads as follows: TGTGCCAGCTCACCAGTAGGGGGGGCTGGTCAGCCCCAGCATTTT. This receptor chain uses TRBV18 and TRBJ1-5; the D gene is possibly TRBD1, with 6 bases matching. Trimming takes 2 bases from V and 6 bases from J, and the germline ends sit 14 bases apart. CDR1 KGHSH and CDR2 LQKENI were looked up in the germline V gene. The CDR3 spans 15 residues, from the cysteine through the phenylalanine. Only CDR3 DNA is held: 45 bases, read in frame from base 1.